Shown below are 3 T cell receptor beta chains from a single sample sequenced in a study of cytomegalovirus exposure and HLA in healthy donors. The table came from immunoSEQ multiplex PCR; TCRdb's copy has only in-frame clones and leaves some out. The sample holds roughly 120,000 clones, about 88% seen once. The sequenced sample consisted of PBMCs. The receptors derive from a woman in her late teens or twenties in good health and CMV-seronegative.

The rearrangement joins TRBV4-2 to TRBJ1-2, with a weak D call TRBD1 (5 bases). Trimming pared 0 bases from V and 5 bases from J, leaving 13 bases between. Germline V gene sequence: CDR1 LGHNA, CDR2 YNFKEQ. The CDR3 spans 15 residues. DNA of the CDR3: TGTGCCAGCAGCCAAGACTTGGGGCTCCGGTATGGCTACACCTTC. Amino acids: CASSQDLGLRYGYTF.

This chain uses TRBV7-6 with TRBJ1-6; D is undetermined. The CDR3 loop spans 15 amino acids. V was clipped by 4 bases and J by 0 bases, with 7 bases between them. In germline, CDR1 is SGHVS, CDR2 FNYEAQ. CDR3 sequence: CASSSDSSYNSPLHF. CDR3 bases: TGTGCCAGCAGCTCCGATAGCTCCTATAATTCACCCCTCCACTTT.

The chain uses TRBV4-3 and TRBJ1-6; TRBD1 might be the D (6 bases). Germline CDR1 LGHNA, CDR2 YSLEER. V was trimmed by 2 bases and J by 8 bases, leaving 16 bases between them. This CDR3 is 16 amino acids long. CDR3 sequence reads: CASSQSHRVSDSPLHF. The DNA of the CDR3 is TGCGCCAGCAGCCAAAGCCACAGGGTTTCCGATTCACCCCTCCACTTT.